Following are 28 T cell receptor beta chains from one sample sequenced in a study of Ad26.COV2.S vaccination and SARS-CoV-2 variants. Profiling relied on immunoSEQ multiplex PCR, and the TCRdb table lists in-frame clones only, not all of them. Of about 350,000 clones in the sample, 65% to 90% were seen once. Sample treatment: approximately 18 received Ad26.COV2.S at low or high dose, single or two shots; 5 received placebo; per-sample allocation not given. Sampling occurred on day 63 after the first vaccine or placebo injection. Sample: peripheral blood, taken in a trial of Ad26.COV2.S vaccine versus placebo. The source of these receptors is a person between 18 and 60 years old who received the Ad26.COV2.S COVID-19 vaccine or a placebo.

J is TRBJ1-4 and V is TRBV5-5; D is possibly TRBD1 (5 bases). Looked up from germline, CDR1 is SGHKS and CDR2 is YYEKEE (reference sequence). CDR3 length: 15 amino acids. The ends were cut back, 5 bases at V and 8 bases at J, with 19 bases in the middle. For the CDR3, the DNA is TGTGCCAGCAGTCTGGGGCTGAAAGCTGGAGAAAAACTGTTTTTT. Protein: CASSLGLKAGEKLFF.

V and J are TRBV4-2 and TRBJ1-1, with a possible D match to TRBD1 (5 bases). V lost 6 bases and J 1 base, leaving 24 bases between the germline ends. Germline CDR1 and CDR2: LGHNA and YNFKEQ. The CDR3 sequence is 18 residues long. In nucleotides, the CDR3 is TGTGCCAGCAGTCGGAATGCGGGGCGTCAGGTAGCGAACACTGAAGCTTTCTTT. It encodes CASSRNAGRQVANTEAFF.

The chain recombines TRBV5-1 with TRBJ2-3; D gene uncertain. This CDR3 comprises 13 residues. The germline gives CDR1 SGHRS, CDR2 YFSETQ. V was cut by 4 bases and J by 6 bases, with 12 bases left in between. CDR3 protein: CASSMGHSDTQYF. The CDR3 nucleotides read TGCGCCAGCAGCATGGGCCATTCCGATACGCAGTATTTT. The full variable domain, its missing parts supplied by reference TRBV5-1 and TRBJ2-3, is KAGVTQTPRYLIKTRGQQVTLSCSPISGHRSVSWYQQTPGQGLQFLFEYFSETQRNKGNFPGRFSGRQFSNSRSEMNVSTLELGDSALYLCASSMGHSDTQYFGPGTRLTVL.

The chain uses TRBV28 and TRBJ1-5; the match to TRBD1 covers 7 bases. The V gene's germline CDR1 is MDHEN and CDR2 SYDVKM. The CDR3 is 15 residues long. V shed 5 bases and J 3 bases; nucleotides not matched to a gene: 7. The CDR3 reads CASSGDSWDNQPQHF. CDR3 nucleotide sequence: TGTGCCAGCAGTGGGGACAGTTGGGACAATCAGCCCCAGCATTTT.

The V call is TRBV7-8, the J call TRBJ2-7; D not resolved. V was cut by 1 base and J by 0 bases, with 10 bases left in between. Per the germline V gene, CDR1 is SGHVS and CDR2 is FQNEAQ. The CDR3 is 15 amino acids. CDR3 coding DNA: TGTGCCAGCAGCTTAGAGAGCAGTAGCTCCTACGAGCAGTACTTC. Its translation is CASSLESSSSYEQYF.

The chain combines TRBV2 with TRBJ2-5; TRBD1 matches at 8 bases. Trimming cost V 5 bases and J 5 bases; bases outside gene matches: 10. Germline V lookup: CDR1 SNHLY, CDR2 FYNNEI. The CDR3 spans 15 residues. This chain's CDR3 is CASSFGQGLHETQYF. CDR3 DNA sequence: TGTGCCAGCAGTTTCGGACAGGGCCTTCATGAGACCCAGTACTTC.

The V call is TRBV28, the J call TRBJ1-2, with TRBD1 matching over 11 bases. J lost 7 bases, V lost 3 bases, and 1 base had no gene match. The CDR3 covers 13 residues. CDR1 MDHEN and CDR2 SYDVKM come from the germline V gene. The CDR3 here is CASSFGTGGGYTF. CDR3 bases: TGTGCCAGCAGTTTCGGGACAGGGGGTGGCTACACCTTC.

The genes are TRBV7-9 and TRBJ2-1, with D tentatively TRBD2 (6 bases). This CDR3 spans 14 amino acids. The germline V gene has CDR1 SEHNR and CDR2 FQNEAQ (reference sequence). V was clipped by 4 bases and J by 10 bases, with 17 bases between them. The CDR3 DNA is TGTGCCAGCAGCTCCCCTGAGTCGGGAGTGGAGCAGTTCTTC. This translates into CASSSPESGVEQFF.

This clone showed up just once. The CDR3 region has the DNA TGTGCCAGCAGCCGTTGGGGTTGGTCAAACCGTTACGAGCAGTACTTC. Translation gives CASSRWGWSNRYEQYF. The chain has TRBV5-6 and TRBJ2-7, with D unresolved. The CDR3 sequence is 16 residues long. Germline V lookup: CDR1 SGHDT, CDR2 YYEEEE. Trimming cost V 4 bases and J 4 bases, with 21 bases left between them.

This clone showed up just once. This sequence joins TRBV4-3 and TRBJ2-7, with no clear D. The V gene lost 1 base and the J gene lost 3 bases, with 13 bases spanning the gap. Germline V gene sequence: CDR1 LGHNA, CDR2 YSLEER. The CDR3 runs to 15 residues. CDR3 sequence: CASSQVEGGNYEQYF. The CDR3, as DNA: TGCGCCAGCAGCCAAGTTGAAGGCGGCAACTACGAGCAGTACTTC.

Only a few counts were recorded for this clone. The genes are TRBV4-1 and TRBJ1-2, with D unclear. The germline CDR1 and CDR2 sequences are MGHRA and YSYEKL. This CDR3 is 14 amino acids long. Trimming shortened V by 0 bases and J by 8 bases, and 13 bases separated the two germline ends. CDR3 protein: CASSQDLSFAGYTF. The CDR3 bases are TGCGCCAGCAGCCAAGATCTCTCATTTGCAGGCTACACCTTC.

V gene TRBV2 combines with J gene TRBJ2-7; D is perhaps TRBD2 (6 bases). The CDR3 has 13 residues. CDR1 is SNHLY and CDR2 is FYNNEI in the germline V gene. V was pared by 6 bases and J by 5 bases, with 14 bases between. This CDR3 is CASSLRLVDEQYF. In DNA form, the CDR3 reads TGTGCCAGCAGCCTCAGACTAGTGGACGAGCAGTACTTC.

J is TRBJ2-2 and V is TRBV5-1, with D perhaps matching TRBD1 or TRBD2 (5 bases each). CDR3 size: 14 residues. Germline assignment: CDR1 SGHRS and CDR2 YFSETQ. V shed 0 bases and J shed 9 bases, with 12 bases lying between them. The CDR3 protein is CASSLGNGARELFF. The CDR3 DNA reads TGCGCCAGCAGCTTGGGTAACGGGGCTCGGGAGCTGTTTTTT.

The V gene is TRBV4-3, the J gene TRBJ2-7; D uncertain. The V gene lost 0 bases and the J gene lost 3 bases, with 12 bases spanning the gap. Germline V gene sequence: CDR1 LGHNA, CDR2 YSLEER. CDR3 length: 15 residues. The CDR3 region has the DNA TGCGCCAGCAGCCAAGATGTGGGCGGATACTACGAGCAGTACTTC. Translation: CASSQDVGGYYEQYF.

This chain joins TRBV12-3 or TRBV12-4 and TRBJ1-1; TRBD1 matches 7 bases. The J segment lost 5 bases and the V segment lost 6 bases, leaving 6 bases of the junction unmatched. The CDR3 is made up of 13 amino acids. The CDR3: CASRVQGRTEAFF. CDR3 DNA sequence: TGTGCCAGCAGGGTACAGGGGCGGACTGAAGCTTTCTTT.

The rearrangement uses TRBV25-1 and TRBJ2-7, with a tentative D call TRBD1 (6 bases). The CDR3 loop spans 14 amino acids. Trimming shortened V by 6 bases and J by 2 bases, and 14 bases separated the two germline ends. Germline V lookup: CDR1 MGHDK, CDR2 SYGVNS. The chain's CDR3 is CASRTQGRPYEQYF. The CDR3 DNA reads as TGTGCCAGCAGAACGCAGGGGCGACCCTACGAGCAGTACTTC.

This rearrangement joins TRBV4-3 to TRBJ2-1; D not resolved. The ends were cut back, 4 bases at V and 5 bases at J, with 12 bases in the middle. In germline, CDR1 is LGHNA, CDR2 YSLEER. The CDR3 runs 14 residues. CDR3 sequence (DNA): TGCGCCAGCAGCCCCCAGTCAGGCGACAATGAGCAGTTCTTC. Amino acids: CASSPQSGDNEQFF.

This clone was counted once. The rearrangement joins TRBV18 to TRBJ1-4; no clear D gene. This CDR3 is built from 14 residues. V was pared by 4 bases and J by 0 bases, with 6 bases between. The germline gives CDR1 KGHSH, CDR2 LQKENI. The CDR3 protein is CASSRTATNEKLFF. In nucleotides, the CDR3 is TGTGCCAGCTCACGAACAGCAACTAATGAAAAACTGTTTTTT.

The V gene is TRBV5-1, the J gene TRBJ2-1, with a tentative D call TRBD1 (5 bases). Germline CDR1 reads SGHRS; CDR2 reads YFSETQ. V was cut by 0 bases and J by 10 bases, with 14 bases left in between. The CDR3 contains 14 residues. CDR3 residues: CASSLADTRLEQFF. CDR3 nucleotides: TGCGCCAGCAGCTTGGCGGACACGAGGTTGGAGCAGTTCTTC.

The chain employs TRBV2 and TRBJ1-2; possibly TRBD1 for D (5 bases). The V and J ends lost 6 bases and 3 bases respectively, with 17 bases between them. Germline lookup yields CDR1 SNHLY and CDR2 FYNNEI. The CDR3 runs 15 residues. The CDR3 loop reads CASRLLGGMDYGYTF. The CDR3 DNA sequence: TGTGCCAGCAGGCTTCTCGGGGGGATGGACTATGGCTACACCTTC.

The chain is built from TRBV4-3 and TRBJ2-7; no reliable D call. Germline loops: CDR1 LGHNA, CDR2 YSLEER. The CDR3 sequence is 16 residues long. V dropped 4 bases and J dropped 0 bases, with 16 bases sitting between them. The chain's CDR3 is CASSRVLQQSSYEQYF. CDR3 in DNA: TGCGCCAGCAGCCGCGTGTTACAGCAGAGCTCCTACGAGCAGTACTTC.

The chain carries TRBV24-1 and TRBJ2-5; D tentatively fits TRBD1 or TRBD2 (5 bases each). The CDR3 extends over 16 amino acids. CDR1 is KGHDR, CDR2 SFDVKD, per germline. Between the trimmed V and J ends, which lost 0 bases and 2 bases, there was a span of 12 bases. For the CDR3, the DNA is TGTGCCACCAGTGATTTGCCGGGACGGTCACAAGAGACCCAGTACTTC. Translated: CATSDLPGRSQETQYF.

The J gene is TRBJ1-2, the V gene TRBV28; 7 nucleotides agree with TRBD1. Germline CDR1 reads MDHEN; CDR2 reads SYDVKM. CDR3 length equals 15 residues. With 3 bases clipped from V and 4 bases from J, the junction kept 8 bases outside the gene matches. The CDR3 loop reads CASSFPRAGGYGYTF. The CDR3 DNA is TGTGCCAGCAGTTTCCCCCGGGCAGGGGGCTATGGCTACACCTTC.

CDR3 region: CASLPEDNYGYTF. The CDR3 DNA reads TGTGCCAGCTTACCGGAGGACAACTATGGCTACACCTTC. The rearrangement links TRBV2 to TRBJ1-2; D remains ambiguous. Germline values: CDR1 SNHLY, CDR2 FYNNEI. There are 13 residues in the CDR3. Deletions cut 8 bases from V and 2 bases from J, with 12 bases between.

Here the CDR3 reads CASSQVRLASDTQYF. CDR3 sequence (DNA): TGCGCCAGCAGCCAAGTGAGGCTAGCGTCAGATACGCAGTATTTT. This chain uses TRBV4-3 with TRBJ2-3; possibly TRBD2 for D (6 bases). Germline loops: CDR1 LGHNA, CDR2 YSLEER. The ends were cut back, 1 base at V and 4 bases at J, with 12 bases in the middle. The CDR3 length is 15 residues.

CDR3 nucleotides: TGTGCCAGCAGCCAAGGGCGGGGGGACGAGCAGTACTTC. Translated, it gives CASSQGRGDEQYF. V is TRBV4-2 and J is TRBJ2-7; 8 nucleotides line up with TRBD2. Trimming took 1 base from V and 5 from J; bases not matched to a gene: 1. The CDR3 spans 13 residues. Germline V lookup: CDR1 LGHNA, CDR2 YNFKEQ.

A single count supports this clone. This rearrangement joins TRBV7-9 to TRBJ2-5; D is unclear. The V and J ends lost 3 bases and 2 bases respectively, with 13 bases between them. Germline CDR1 SEHNR, CDR2 FQNEAQ (reference sequence). This CDR3 spans 15 amino acids. The CDR3 sequence: CASSLGSTPQETQYF. The CDR3 DNA is TGTGCCAGCAGCTTGGGTTCGACACCGCAAGAGACCCAGTACTTC.

This clone turned up a few times. This chain joins TRBV3-1 (or the pseudogene TRBV3-2) and TRBJ1-6; no clear D gene. With 5 bases removed from V and 7 bases from J, the gap between germline ends came to 18 bases. The CDR3 extends over 16 amino acids. Germline CDR1 and CDR2: LGHDT and YNNKEL (reference sequence). The CDR3 loop reads CASSSPLRIGNSPLHF. The CDR3 DNA sequence: TGTGCCAGCAGCTCCCCCCTCAGAATAGGCAATTCACCCCTCCACTTT.